Listed here are 10 T cell receptor beta chains from one sample, sequenced in a study of blood T cell repertoires in COVID-19. Sequencing used immunoSEQ multiplex PCR; TCRdb keeps in-frame clones, though not all of them. The sample shows a few hundred thousand clones, 70% to 90% of them seen only once. Sequenced sample: PBMCs or T cells enriched from blood (not recorded which). These receptor sequences come from a woman aged 25 to 39 who had recovered from COVID-19.

The chain has TRBV7-2 and TRBJ1-5; possible D gene TRBD1, 5 bases. Per germline, CDR1 SGHTA and CDR2 FQGNSA. V was clipped by 5 bases and J by 3 bases, with 14 bases between them. The length of the CDR3 is 15 residues. The chain's CDR3 is CASSRGTSDNQPQHF. As DNA, the CDR3 is TGTGCCAGCAGCCGCGGGACGTCCGACAATCAGCCCCAGCATTTT.

This rearrangement joins TRBV9 to TRBJ2-1, with a possible D match to TRBD1 (6 bases). Germline CDR1 SGDLS, CDR2 YYNGEE. CDR3 size: 12 residues. The ends were cut back, 3 bases at V and 7 bases at J, with 8 bases in the middle. The CDR3 nucleotides read TGTGCCAGCAGCGCCGACAGGAATGAGCAGTTCTTC. Its translation: CASSADRNEQFF.

The V call is TRBV9, the J call TRBJ2-3; 7 nucleotides agree with TRBD1. Looked up from germline, CDR1 is SGDLS and CDR2 is YYNGEE. V lost 4 bases and J lost 0; bases outside the gene matches: 2. There are 14 residues in the CDR3. The CDR3 loop is CASSPGQSTDTQYF. The DNA of the CDR3 is TGTGCCAGCAGCCCGGGACAGAGCACAGATACGCAGTATTTT.

The sample holds one count of this clone. The chain is built from TRBV2 and TRBJ1-6, with 7 bases identical to TRBD1. There are 12 residues in the CDR3. CDR1 and CDR2 (germline): SNHLY, FYNNEI. The ends lost 8 bases at V and 10 bases at J; junction bases unmatched: 5. CDR3 residues: CASGTVGSPLHF. The CDR3 DNA sequence: TGTGCCAGCGGGACAGTGGGCTCACCCCTCCACTTT.

This clone was picked up a small number of times. The chain recombines TRBV27 with TRBJ2-7; 7 nucleotides match TRBD1. CDR3 size: 15 residues. Trimming cost V 5 bases and J 7 bases; bases outside gene matches: 14. CDR1 is MNHEY, CDR2 SMNVEV, per germline (reference sequence). In nucleotides, the CDR3 is TGTGCCAGCAGTCCAACCCGGGACAGCACAGAGGAGCAGTACTTC. It is translated as CASSPTRDSTEEQYF.

This chain links TRBV28 with TRBJ2-2; D possibly corresponds to TRBD2 (5 bases). Trimming stripped 5 bases from V and 6 bases from J, with 10 bases between. The CDR3 extends over 13 amino acids. Germline CDR1 is MDHEN and CDR2 is SYDVKM. Written as DNA, the CDR3 is TGTGCCAGCAGTCCAGACGGGGCCGGGGAGCTGTTTTTT. This sequence encodes CASSPDGAGELFF.

This sequence joins TRBV28 and TRBJ2-7; D gene ambiguous. Trimming took 6 bases from V and 2 from J, leaving 11 bases between them. The CDR3 contains 13 residues. CDR1 MDHEN and CDR2 SYDVKM come from the germline V gene. CDR3 DNA: TGTGCCAGCAGCTCCGACTTAGCCTACGAGCAGTACTTC. Translation gives CASSSDLAYEQYF.

A few counts support this clone. This chain uses TRBV28 with TRBJ2-5, with D possibly TRBD1 on 6 matching bases. The CDR3 has 16 residues. Between the trimmed V and J ends, which lost 3 bases and 0 bases, there was a span of 14 bases. Germline CDR1 and CDR2: MDHEN and SYDVKM. The CDR3 bases are TGTGCCAGCAGTTTCCCCGAAACAGGGAACCAAGAGACCCAGTACTTC. It translates to CASSFPETGNQETQYF.

The V call is TRBV11-2, the J call TRBJ2-7; 8 bases are a match to TRBD2. The CDR3 spans 17 residues. The germline V gene has CDR1 SGHAT and CDR2 FQNNGV. V dropped 5 bases and J dropped 1; count of bases not matched to a gene: 13. The CDR3 here is CASSPVGEREYSYEQYF. The CDR3 coding sequence is TGTGCCAGCAGCCCCGTCGGGGAGCGGGAGTATTCCTACGAGCAGTACTTC.

The chain links TRBV10-2 to TRBJ2-7; the D gene is possibly TRBD1 (6 bases). Deletions cut 6 bases from V and 1 base from J, with 13 bases between. The CDR3 totals 14 residues. Germline V gene data show CDR1 as WSHSY and CDR2 as SAAADI. The CDR3 region has the DNA TGCGCCAGCAGGCGGACAGTGGAGTCCTACGAGCAGTACTTC. It encodes CASRRTVESYEQYF.